A single sample is the source of the 14 T cell receptor beta chains below, sequenced in a study of OX40 agonist ivuxolimab in advanced cancers. Libraries were prepared by immunoSEQ multiplex PCR; TCRdb keeps only in-frame clonotypes and omits some of them. Here the sample spans some 45,000 clones, approximately 91% being singletons. The sample consisted of CD4+ or CD8+ T cells sorted from blood, taken in a trial of the OX40 agonist ivuxolimab. The receptors originated from an adult with an advanced solid tumor such as melanoma, head and neck, liver or kidney cancer.

CDR3: CSATGVYEQYF. Written as DNA, the CDR3 is TGCAGTGCTACAGGAGTCTACGAGCAGTACTTC. The rearrangement joins TRBV20-1 to TRBJ2-7; D is ambiguous. Germline V gene sequence: CDR1 DFQATT, CDR2 SNEGSKA (reference sequence). CDR3 length: 11 amino acids. The V end lost 4 bases, the J end lost 3 bases, and 7 bases lay between the germline ends.

The V and J genes are TRBV27 and TRBJ2-1; 16 bases align to TRBD2. Unmatched junction bases numbered 13, after V lost 4 bases and J lost 7 bases. The CDR3 spans 19 residues. Germline CDR1 MNHEY, CDR2 SMNVEV (reference sequence). The CDR3 DNA sequence: TGTGCCAGCAGTTCGGGACTAGCGGGAGGGACTCCTTTTTGGAATGAGCAGTTCTTC. Amino acids: CASSSGLAGGTPFWNEQFF.

The chain couples TRBV6-6 to TRBJ2-7; 9 bases agree with TRBD2. The junction had 7 bases not matched to a gene; V was cut back by 8 bases and J by 5 bases. The germline gives CDR1 MNHNY, CDR2 SVGAGI (reference sequence). The CDR3 loop spans 13 amino acids. CDR3 protein: CASGIAGVDEQYF. Written as DNA, the CDR3 is TGTGCCAGCGGTATAGCGGGAGTCGACGAGCAGTACTTC.

This chain links TRBV5-1 with TRBJ2-1, with 7 bases aligning to TRBD2. The V segment lost 1 base and the J segment 10 bases; nucleotides outside the gene matches: 14. The germline V gene has CDR1 SGHRS and CDR2 YFSETQ. This CDR3 spans 16 amino acids. This CDR3 is CASSLPESGIRGEQFF. CDR3 DNA sequence: TGCGCCAGCAGCTTGCCGGAGAGCGGGATCCGCGGGGAGCAGTTCTTC. Full variable domain (outside the CDR3, taken from reference TRBV5-1 and TRBJ2-1): KAGVTQTPRYLIKTRGQQVTLSCSPISGHRSVSWYQQTPGQGLQFLFEYFSETQRNKGNFPGRFSGRQFSNSRSEMNVSTLELGDSALYLCASSLPESGIRGEQFFGPGTRLTVL.

J is TRBJ2-7 and V is TRBV28; no reliable D call. Trimming left V 6 bases short and J 2 bases short, with 14 bases between. Per the germline V gene, CDR1 is MDHEN and CDR2 is SYDVKM. CDR3 length equals 14 residues. CDR3 nucleotides: TGTGCCAGCAGCCTTACTGATTGGACCTACGAGCAGTACTTC. Amino acids: CASSLTDWTYEQYF.

This clone came up once. CDR3 nucleotides: TGTGCCAGCAGCCCCGTGGGAGGGGGCTTAGAGACCCAGTACTTC. This gives the protein CASSPVGGGLETQYF. V and J are TRBV11-2 and TRBJ2-5; TRBD1 or TRBD2 may be the D gene (7 bases each). Germline V lookup: CDR1 SGHAT, CDR2 FQNNGV. The CDR3 totals 15 residues. V dropped 5 bases and J dropped 4 bases, with 17 bases sitting between them.

The genes are TRBV28 and TRBJ1-1, with 7 bases fitting TRBD1. CDR1 and CDR2 (germline): MDHEN, SYDVKM. The CDR3 runs to 16 residues. The J segment lost 0 bases and the V segment lost 8 bases, leaving 12 bases of the junction unmatched. Here the CDR3 DNA reads TGTGCCAGCTCGTCGGAGGGGGCTCGCTTGAACACTGAAGCTTTCTTT. Translated: CASSSEGARLNTEAFF. Full variable domain (rest looked up from reference TRBV28 and TRBJ1-1): DVKVTQSSRYLVKRTGEKVFLECVQDMDHENMFWYRQDPGLGLRLIYFSYDVKMKEKGDIPEGYSVSREKKERFSLILESASTNQTSMYLCASSSEGARLNTEAFFGQGTRLTVV.

V is TRBV7-9 and J is TRBJ2-7; 12 nucleotides line up with TRBD2. CDR1 and CDR2 from the germline V gene are SEHNR and FQNEAQ (reference sequence). V was pared by 3 bases and J by 3 bases, with 3 bases of the junction left unmatched. The CDR3 runs 15 residues. The CDR3 loop reads CASSLPTSGSYEQYF. The CDR3 bases are TGTGCCAGCAGCTTGCCGACTAGCGGGAGCTACGAGCAGTACTTC.

The chain has TRBV5-6 and TRBJ1-1, with 7 bases aligning to TRBD1. The ends lost 9 bases at V and 6 bases at J; junction bases unmatched: 11. CDR1 SGHDT and CDR2 YYEEEE come from the germline V gene. The CDR3 is 13 amino acids. CDR3 residues: CATLGTGQPEAFF. The CDR3 region has the DNA TGTGCCACCTTGGGGACGGGACAGCCTGAAGCTTTCTTT. Using reference TRBV5-6 and TRBJ1-1 for the parts outside the CDR3, the full variable domain is DAGVTQSPTHLIKTRGQQVTLRCSPKSGHDTVSWYQQALGQGPQFIFQYYEEEERQRGNFPDRFSGHQFPNYSSELNVNALLLGDSALYLCATLGTGQPEAFFGQGTRLTVV.

The chain joins TRBV7-6 to TRBJ2-3; D could derive from TRBD1 or TRBD2 (5 bases each). Germline V gives CDR1 SGHVS, CDR2 FNYEAQ. This CDR3 has 15 amino acids. V was clipped by 2 bases and J by 4 bases, with 13 bases between them. In DNA, the CDR3 is TGTGCCAGCAGCTTATTCTTGAGGGGCGCAGATACGCAGTATTTT. Translated: CASSLFLRGADTQYF.

The rearrangement joins TRBV7-3 to TRBJ1-1; no reliable D call. Germline-derived CDR1 and CDR2 are SGHTA and FQGTGA. CDR3 length: 13 residues. Trimming pared 5 bases from V and 6 bases from J, leaving 13 bases between. The CDR3 is CASSLSLRSEAFF. CDR3 DNA sequence: TGTGCCAGCAGCCTTTCCTTACGTTCTGAAGCTTTCTTT.

This rearrangement joins TRBV14 to TRBJ2-1; the match to TRBD2 covers 8 bases. The germline CDR1 and CDR2 sequences are SGHDN and FVKESK. V lost 1 base to trimming and J lost 0 bases; unmatched junction nucleotides: 14. The CDR3 consists of 20 residues. DNA of the CDR3: TGTGCCAGCAGCCAAGGATTGGGACTAGAGAGTATCAGCTCCTACAATGAGCAGTTCTTC. It codes for CASSQGLGLESISSYNEQFF.

V is TRBV7-2 and J is TRBJ2-3, with TRBD2 identical over 11 bases. V lost 5 bases to trimming and J lost 2 bases; unmatched junction nucleotides: 6. Germline V gene data show CDR1 as SGHTA and CDR2 as FQGNSA. The CDR3 sequence is 16 residues long. The CDR3: CASSLLAGGITDTQYF. The CDR3 DNA follows: TGTGCCAGCAGCCTGCTAGCGGGGGGAATCACAGATACGCAGTATTTT.

In this sample, this clone turned up once. The chain employs TRBV16 and TRBJ2-7, with 8 bases identical to TRBD1. Germline CDR1 is KGHSY and CDR2 is FQNENV. With V trimmed by 6 bases and J by 3 bases, 10 bases remained unmatched. The CDR3 runs to 15 residues. The CDR3 sequence: CASREDRGPHYEQYF. The CDR3 DNA reads as TGTGCCAGCAGAGAAGACAGGGGCCCTCACTACGAGCAGTACTTC. The full variable domain, in which reference TRBV16 and TRBJ2-7 provide the parts outside the CDR3, is GEEVAQTPKHLVRGEGQKAKLYCAPIKGHSYVFWYQQVLKNEFKFLISFQNENVFDETGMPKERFSAKCLPNSPCSLEIQATKLEDSAVYFCASREDRGPHYEQYFGPGTRLTVT.